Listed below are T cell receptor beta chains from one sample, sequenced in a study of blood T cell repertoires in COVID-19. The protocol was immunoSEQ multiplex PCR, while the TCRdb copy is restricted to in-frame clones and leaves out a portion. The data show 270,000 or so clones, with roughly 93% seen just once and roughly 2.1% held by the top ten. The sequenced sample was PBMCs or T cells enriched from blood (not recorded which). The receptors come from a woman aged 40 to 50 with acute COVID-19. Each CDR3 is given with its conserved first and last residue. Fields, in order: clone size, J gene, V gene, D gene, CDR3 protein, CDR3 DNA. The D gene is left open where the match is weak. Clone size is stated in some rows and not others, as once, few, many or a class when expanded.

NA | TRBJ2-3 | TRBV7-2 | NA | CASSLVTGSTDTQYF | TGTGCCAGCAGCTTAGTTACGGGTAGCACAGATACGCAGTATTTT
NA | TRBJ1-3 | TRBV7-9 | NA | CASSFAGDGNTIYF | TGTGCCAGCAGCTTCGCAGGGGACGGAAACACCATATATTTT
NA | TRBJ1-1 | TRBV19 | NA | CASSISGWGEAFF | TGTGCCAGTAGTATCTCCGGGTGGGGCGAAGCTTTCTTT
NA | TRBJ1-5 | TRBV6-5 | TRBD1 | CASGLGQGDQPQHF | TGTGCCAGCGGCCTCGGACAGGGGGATCAGCCCCAGCATTTT
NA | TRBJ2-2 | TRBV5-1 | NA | CASSLNTGELFF | TGCGCCAGCAGCCTCAACACCGGGGAGCTGTTTTTT
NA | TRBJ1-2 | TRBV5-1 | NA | CASSSYMEDYGYTF | TGCGCCAGCAGCAGTTACATGGAGGACTATGGCTACACCTTC
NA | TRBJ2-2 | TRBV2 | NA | CASSQQHTGELFF | TGTGCCAGCAGTCAACAGCACACCGGGGAGCTGTTTTTT
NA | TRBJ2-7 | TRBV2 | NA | CASSEVAIYEQYF | TGTGCCAGCAGTGAAGTGGCAATTTACGAGCAGTACTTC
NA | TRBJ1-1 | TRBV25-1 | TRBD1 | CASSGDRTGQAFF | TGTGCCAGCAGTGGGGATCGGACAGGGCAGGCTTTCTTT
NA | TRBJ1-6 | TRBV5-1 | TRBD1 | CASSLVWTGGGSPLHF | TGCGCCAGCAGCTTGGTGTGGACAGGGGGTGGGTCACCCCTCCACTTT
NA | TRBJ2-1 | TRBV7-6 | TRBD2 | CASSSLAGSYNEQFF | TGTGCCAGCAGCTCGCTAGCGGGATCCTACAATGAGCAGTTCTTC
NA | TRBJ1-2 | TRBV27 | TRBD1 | CASSSPGTGAYGYTF | TGTGCCAGCAGTTCCCCCGGGACAGGCGCCTATGGCTACACCTTC
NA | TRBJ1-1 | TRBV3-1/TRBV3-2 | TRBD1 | CASSQAGGNTEAFF | TGTGCCAGCAGCCAAGCAGGGGGGAACACTGAAGCTTTCTTT
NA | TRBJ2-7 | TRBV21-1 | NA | CASRTSGRAYEQYF | TGTGCCAGCAGGACTAGCGGGAGGGCTTACGAGCAGTACTTC
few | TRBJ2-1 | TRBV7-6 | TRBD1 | CASSPTGLINDEQFF | TGTGCCAGCAGCCCGACAGGGCTAATTAACGATGAGCAGTTCTTC
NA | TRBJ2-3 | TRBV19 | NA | CASSIGGWDTQYF | TGTGCCAGTAGTATTGGAGGGTGGGATACGCAGTATTTT
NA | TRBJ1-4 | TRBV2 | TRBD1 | CASSGHRGLANEKLFF | TGTGCCAGCAGCGGGCACAGGGGGCTGGCTAATGAAAAACTGTTTTTT
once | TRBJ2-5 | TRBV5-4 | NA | CASSFYGSWETQYF | TGTGCCAGCAGCTTTTACGGGAGTTGGGAGACCCAGTACTTC
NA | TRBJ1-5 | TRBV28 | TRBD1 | CASSHMDRTNQPQHF | TGTGCCAGCAGTCATATGGACAGGACTAATCAGCCCCAGCATTTT
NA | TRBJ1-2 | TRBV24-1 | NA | CATSGGTGGYTF | TGTGCCACCAGTGGCGGGACGGGAGGCTACACCTTC
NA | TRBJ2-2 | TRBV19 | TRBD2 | CASRLAGKNTGELFF | TGTGCCTCTAGACTAGCGGGGAAGAACACCGGGGAGCTGTTTTTT
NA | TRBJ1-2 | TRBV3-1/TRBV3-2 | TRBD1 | CASSQPGTGGHSNYGYTF | TGTGCCAGCAGCCAACCGGGGACAGGAGGACACTCTAACTATGGCTACACCTTC
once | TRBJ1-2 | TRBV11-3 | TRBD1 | CASSSQGTSNYGYTF | TGTGCCAGCAGCTCACAGGGGACCTCTAACTATGGCTACACCTTC
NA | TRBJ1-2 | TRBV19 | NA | CASRPDSRYGYTF | TGTGCCAGTAGGCCGGACAGTCGATATGGCTACACCTTC
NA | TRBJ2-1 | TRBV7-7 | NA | CASSKGNGEQFF | TGTGCTAGCAGCAAGGGGAACGGTGAGCAGTTCTTC
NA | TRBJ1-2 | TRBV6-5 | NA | CASSRAPHRYGYTF | TGTGCCAGCAGCCGTGCGCCCCATCGGTATGGCTACACCTTC
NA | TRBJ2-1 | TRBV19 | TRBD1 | CASIGTGNPNEQFF | TGTGCCAGTATCGGGACAGGGAACCCCAATGAGCAGTTCTTC
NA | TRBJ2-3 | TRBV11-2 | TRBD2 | CASSGTSGRAGDTQYF | TGTGCCAGCAGCGGCACTAGCGGGAGGGCCGGAGATACGCAGTATTTT
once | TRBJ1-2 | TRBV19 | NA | CASSPDRSLNYGYTF | TGTGCCAGTAGCCCCGACAGGAGCTTAAACTATGGCTACACCTTC
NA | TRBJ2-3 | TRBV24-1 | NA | CATSDPGHRDPDTQYF | TGTGCCACCAGTGACCCGGGACATAGGGACCCAGATACGCAGTATTTT
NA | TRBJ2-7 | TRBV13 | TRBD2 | CASSGAGLAGDEQYF | TGTGCCAGCAGCGGGGCGGGACTAGCGGGAGATGAGCAGTACTTC
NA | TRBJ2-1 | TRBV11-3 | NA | CASSLGTTNEQFF | TGTGCCAGCAGCTTAGGGACAACCAATGAGCAGTTCTTC
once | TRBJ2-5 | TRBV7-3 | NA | CASSLNGGEETQYF | TGTGCCAGCAGCTTAAACGGGGGAGAAGAGACCCAGTACTTC
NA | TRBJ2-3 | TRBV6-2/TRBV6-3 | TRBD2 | CASSYHTGLGGSDTQYF | TGTGCCAGCAGTTACCACACGGGACTAGGGGGGTCAGATACGCAGTATTTT
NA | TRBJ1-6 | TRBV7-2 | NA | CASSSSMAGSPLHF | TGTGCCAGCAGCTCTTCGATGGCAGGTTCACCCCTCCACTTT
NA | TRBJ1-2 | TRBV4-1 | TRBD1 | CASSQEGQGAGYTF | TGCGCCAGCAGCCAAGAGGGGCAGGGGGCTGGCTACACCTTC
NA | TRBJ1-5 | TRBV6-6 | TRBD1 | CASSPRVDRGSPLGGNQPQHF | TGTGCCAGCAGTCCTCGGGTTGACAGGGGTAGCCCTCTTGGAGGCAATCAGCCCCAGCATTTT
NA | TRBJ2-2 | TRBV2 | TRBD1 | CASSHDRVNTGELFF | TGTGCCAGCAGTCATGACAGGGTGAACACCGGGGAGCTGTTTTTT
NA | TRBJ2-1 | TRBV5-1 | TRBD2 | CASSSAGVVKNEQFF | TGCGCCAGCAGCTCAGCGGGAGTAGTGAAAAATGAGCAGTTCTTC
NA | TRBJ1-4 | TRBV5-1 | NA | CASSLLAGAVEKLFF | TGCGCCAGCAGCTTGTTGGCAGGGGCGGTTGAAAAACTGTTTTTT
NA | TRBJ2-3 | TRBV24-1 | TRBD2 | CATSEPSSGRAVGQYF | TGTGCCACCAGTGAACCCTCTAGCGGGAGGGCCGTAGGGCAGTATTTT
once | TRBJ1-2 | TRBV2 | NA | CASSLRAGAADYGYTF | TGTGCCAGCAGTCTCCGAGCGGGGGCGGCGGACTATGGCTACACCTTC
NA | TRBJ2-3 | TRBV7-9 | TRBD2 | CASSRQGRGGADTQYF | TGTGCCAGCAGCCGACAAGGGCGGGGGGGTGCAGATACGCAGTATTTT
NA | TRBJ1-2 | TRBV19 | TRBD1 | CASSGTGAHGYTF | TGTGCCAGTAGTGGGACAGGGGCTCATGGCTACACCTTC
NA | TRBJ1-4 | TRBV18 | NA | CASSSSRAGEKLFF | TGTGCCAGCTCTTCTAGCCGGGCAGGTGAAAAACTGTTTTTT
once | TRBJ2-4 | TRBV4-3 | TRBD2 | CASSQDRTASGLAKNIQYF | TGCGCCAGCAGCCAAGATCGAACGGCTAGCGGCCTAGCCAAAAACATTCAGTACTTC
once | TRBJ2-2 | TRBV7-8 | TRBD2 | CASSHSGALNTGELFF | TGTGCCAGCAGTCATAGCGGGGCCCTGAACACCGGGGAGCTGTTTTTT
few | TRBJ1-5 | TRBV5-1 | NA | CASSYDGVNQPQHF | TGCGCCAGCAGCTACGACGGGGTCAATCAGCCCCAGCATTTT
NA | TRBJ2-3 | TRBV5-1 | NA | CASSSNSDTQYF | TGCGCCAGCAGCTCCAACTCAGATACGCAGTATTTT
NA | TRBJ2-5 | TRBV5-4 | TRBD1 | CASSLGTAQETQYF | TGTGCCAGCAGCTTAGGGACAGCCCAAGAGACCCAGTACTTC
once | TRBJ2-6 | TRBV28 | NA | CATGWGANVLTF | TGTGCCACCGGGTGGGGGGCCAACGTCCTGACTTTC